This entry is about one TCR beta chain. This entry belongs to a study of blood T cell repertoires in COVID-19. As handled by the study authors: Nucleated cell number was recorded as an estimate derived from reference gene primer amplification. Data came from immunoSEQ multiplex PCR; TCRdb stores just in-frame clones and leaves some out. That table furnishes V, J and clone size, whereas the DNA furnished D and trimming. The sample carries hundreds of thousands of clones, roughly 91% recorded once. CDR3 size: 15 residues. Per germline, CDR1 LGHDT and CDR2 YNNKEL (reference sequence). The V end was cut by 4 bases, the J end by 0 bases, with 12 bases between.

The receptor was derived from a woman aged 30 to 39 with acute or convalescent COVID-19. Sequencing input: peripheral blood. The J gene is TRBJ1-2, the V gene TRBV3-1 (or the pseudogene TRBV3-2); a weak D match, TRBD1 (6 bases). CDR3 protein: CASSPLYRANYGYTF. The DNA for the CDR3 is TGTGCCAGCAGCCCGCTCTACAGGGCTAACTATGGCTACACCTTC.